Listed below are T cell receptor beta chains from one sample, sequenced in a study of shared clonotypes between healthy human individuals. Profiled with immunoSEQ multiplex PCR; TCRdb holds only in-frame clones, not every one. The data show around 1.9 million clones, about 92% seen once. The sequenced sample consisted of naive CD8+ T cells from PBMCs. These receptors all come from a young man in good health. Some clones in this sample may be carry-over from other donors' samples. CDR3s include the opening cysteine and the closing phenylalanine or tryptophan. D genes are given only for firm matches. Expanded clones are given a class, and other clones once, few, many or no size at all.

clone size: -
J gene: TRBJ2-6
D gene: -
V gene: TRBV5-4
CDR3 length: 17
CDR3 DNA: TGTGCCAGCAGCCTACCCACACACTACTCTGGGGCCAACGTCCTGACTTTC
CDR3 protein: CASSLPTHYSGANVLTF

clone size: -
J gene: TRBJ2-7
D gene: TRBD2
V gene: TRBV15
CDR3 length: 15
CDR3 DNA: TGTGCCACCTCGGCTAGCGGGAGAAATTACCACGAGCAGTACTTC
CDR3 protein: CATSASGRNYHEQYF

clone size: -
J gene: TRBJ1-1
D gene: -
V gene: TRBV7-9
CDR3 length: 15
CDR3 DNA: TGTGCCAGCAGAAATAGGACAGCGTTGAACACTGAAGCTTTCTTT
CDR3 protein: CASRNRTALNTEAFF

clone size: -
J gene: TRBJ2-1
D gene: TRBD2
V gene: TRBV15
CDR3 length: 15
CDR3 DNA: TGTGCCACCAGCAGAGGTGGCGGGAGGGACAATGAGCAGTTCTTC
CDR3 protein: CATSRGGGRDNEQFF

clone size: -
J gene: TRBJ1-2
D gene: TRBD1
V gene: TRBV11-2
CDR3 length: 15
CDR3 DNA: TGTGCCAGCAGCCTGGGACAGGGGCTAGACTATGGCTACACCTTC
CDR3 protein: CASSLGQGLDYGYTF

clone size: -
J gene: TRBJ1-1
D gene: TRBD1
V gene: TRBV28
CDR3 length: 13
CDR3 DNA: TGTGCCAGCAGCTGGGACAGGGGCACTGAAGCTTTCTTT
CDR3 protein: CASSWDRGTEAFF

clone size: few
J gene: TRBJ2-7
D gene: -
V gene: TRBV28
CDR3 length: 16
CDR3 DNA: TGTGCCAGCAGCCCGAGGTGGGTGCTGGTTACCTACGAGCAGTACTTC
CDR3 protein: CASSPRWVLVTYEQYF

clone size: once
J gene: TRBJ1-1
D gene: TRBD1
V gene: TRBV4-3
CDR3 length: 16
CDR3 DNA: TGCGCCAGCAGCCAAGAGGGGACAGGCCCTTGGACTGAAGCTTTCTTT
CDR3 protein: CASSQEGTGPWTEAFF

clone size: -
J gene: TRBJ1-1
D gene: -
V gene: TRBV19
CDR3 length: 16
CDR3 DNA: TGTGCCAGTTGCTTGGTCCTGTCGGGTTCGAACACTGAAGCTTTCTTT
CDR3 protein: CASCLVLSGSNTEAFF

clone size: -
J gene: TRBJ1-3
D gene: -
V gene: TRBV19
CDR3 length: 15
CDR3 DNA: TGTGCCAGTAGTATATCTAACGGCTCTGGAAACACCATATATTTT
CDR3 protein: CASSISNGSGNTIYF

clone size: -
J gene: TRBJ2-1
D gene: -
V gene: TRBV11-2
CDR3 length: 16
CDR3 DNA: TGTGCCAGCAGCTTAAGTTCCGGCGGGACCTACAATGAGCAGTTCTTC
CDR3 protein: CASSLSSGGTYNEQFF

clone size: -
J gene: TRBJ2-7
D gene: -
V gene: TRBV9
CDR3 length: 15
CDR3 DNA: TGTGCCAGCAGCGTAGGAGGGGGACGTACCTACGAGCAGTACTTC
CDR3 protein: CASSVGGGRTYEQYF

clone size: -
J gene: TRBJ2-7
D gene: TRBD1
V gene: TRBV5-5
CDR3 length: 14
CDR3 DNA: TGTGCCTCTGCCGGGGGACAGGCTTCCTACGAGCAGTACTTC
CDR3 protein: CASAGGQASYEQYF

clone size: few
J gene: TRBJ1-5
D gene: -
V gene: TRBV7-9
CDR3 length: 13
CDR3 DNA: TGTGCCAGCAGCCCTGACGGAAGGCAGCCCCAGCATTTT
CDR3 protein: CASSPDGRQPQHF